Each of the 10 T cell receptor beta chains below was sequenced from the same sample in a study of blood T cell repertoires in COVID-19. Method: immunoSEQ multiplex PCR; TCRdb's copy keeps in-frame clones and lacks some. The sample carries over 100,000 clones, roughly 85% recorded once. The specimen was peripheral blood. The receptors here all came from a man at least 80 years old with acute or convalescent COVID-19.

This clone was recorded a few times. This chain uses TRBV10-3 with TRBJ1-1; D not resolved. This CDR3 comprises 12 residues. The V and J ends lost 6 bases and 2 bases respectively, with 7 bases between them. Germline CDR1 and CDR2: ENHRY and SYGVKD. The chain's CDR3 is CAISRLNTEAFF. The CDR3 DNA is TGTGCCATCAGCAGGTTAAACACTGAAGCTTTCTTT.

J is TRBJ1-5 and V is TRBV7-2, with unresolved D. The CDR3 has 16 residues. The V end lost 2 bases, the J end lost 0 bases, and 11 bases lay between the germline ends. CDR1 is SGHTA, CDR2 FQGNSA, per germline. CDR3 residues: CASSLLPEPSNQPQHF. The CDR3, as DNA: TGTGCCAGCAGCTTACTGCCGGAGCCTAGCAATCAGCCCCAGCATTTT.

This clone appeared once. The chain has TRBV7-3 and TRBJ2-2; 7 positions agree with TRBD1. Germline V gene data show CDR1 as SGHTA and CDR2 as FQGTGA. This CDR3 is built from 15 residues. The V and J ends lost 3 bases and 4 bases, in that order; junction bases with no gene match: 5. CDR3 coding DNA: TGTGCCAGCAGCTTTACAGGGGTTGGCACCGGGGAGCTGTTTTTT. Translated, it gives CASSFTGVGTGELFF. Based on the CDR3 plus reference TRBV7-3 and TRBJ2-2, the full variable domain is GAGVSQTPSNKVTEKGKYVELRCDPISGHTALYWYRQSLGQGPEFLIYFQGTGAADDSGLPNDRFFAVRPEGSVSTLKIQRTERGDSAVYLCASSFTGVGTGELFFGEGSRLTVL.

The chain recombines TRBV28 with TRBJ2-7; 7 bases are a match to TRBD1. Germline V gene data show CDR1 as MDHEN and CDR2 as SYDVKM. This CDR3 comprises 16 residues. V lost 5 bases, J lost 2 bases, and 12 bases stayed unmatched. CDR3 bases: TGTGCCAGCAGTACTCTGACAGGGCCTTTCACCTACGAGCAGTACTTC. This translates into CASSTLTGPFTYEQYF.

The chain joins TRBV7-9 to TRBJ1-1, with D hard to call. Germline CDR1 SEHNR, CDR2 FQNEAQ (reference sequence). The V and J ends lost 0 bases and 11 bases respectively, with 10 bases between them. This CDR3 has 12 residues. The CDR3 DNA reads TGTGCCAGCAGCTTAGCGACGTCGGGGGCTTTCTTT. It codes for CASSLATSGAFF.

The chain carries TRBV3-1 (or the pseudogene TRBV3-2) and TRBJ1-3, with 8 bases aligning to TRBD1. The junction had 9 bases not matched to a gene; V was cut back by 5 bases and J by 3 bases. CDR3 size: 16 residues. Per germline, CDR1 LGHDT and CDR2 YNNKEL (reference sequence). The CDR3 protein is CASSSGQVFYGNTIYF. CDR3 in DNA: TGTGCCAGCAGCTCGGGACAGGTTTTTTATGGAAACACCATATATTTT.

This clone was detected only a few times. The chain is built from TRBV10-2 and TRBJ1-1; 8 positions agree with TRBD1. The germline CDR1 and CDR2 sequences are WSHSY and SAAADI. CDR3 size: 13 residues. V dropped 6 bases and J dropped 4; count of bases not matched to a gene: 4. CDR3 nucleotide sequence: TGCGCCAGCAGGACAGGGGTGGCCACTGAAGCTTTCTTT. Its protein is CASRTGVATEAFF.

There are a few counts of this clone. The chain joins TRBV5-4 to TRBJ2-1; 11 bases align to TRBD2. Germline V gene data show CDR1 as SGHNT and CDR2 as YYREEE (reference sequence). The J segment lost 2 bases and the V segment lost 2 bases, leaving 0 bases of the junction unmatched. The CDR3 runs 15 residues. The CDR3 sequence is CASSLLAGAYNEQFF. The CDR3 DNA reads as TGTGCCAGCAGCTTACTAGCGGGGGCCTACAATGAGCAGTTCTTC.

This clone is a singleton in its sample. The chain joins TRBV18 to TRBJ2-7; D perhaps matches TRBD1 (5 bases). There are 15 residues in the CDR3. Trimming pared 3 bases from V and 0 bases from J, leaving 12 bases between. Germline CDR1 is KGHSH and CDR2 is LQKENI. CDR3 sequence reads: CASSPGPRSSYEQYF. CDR3 DNA: TGTGCCAGCTCACCGGGGCCGAGGAGCTCCTACGAGCAGTACTTC.

The genes are TRBV11-3 and TRBJ1-1; D uncertain. The V and J ends lost 4 bases and 5 bases respectively, with 14 bases between them. The CDR3 is 14 amino acids. The germline V gene encodes CDR1 SGHNT and CDR2 YENEEA. The CDR3: CASSSLPGRTEAFF. In DNA form, the CDR3 reads TGTGCCAGCAGCTCCCTCCCCGGGAGAACTGAAGCTTTCTTT.